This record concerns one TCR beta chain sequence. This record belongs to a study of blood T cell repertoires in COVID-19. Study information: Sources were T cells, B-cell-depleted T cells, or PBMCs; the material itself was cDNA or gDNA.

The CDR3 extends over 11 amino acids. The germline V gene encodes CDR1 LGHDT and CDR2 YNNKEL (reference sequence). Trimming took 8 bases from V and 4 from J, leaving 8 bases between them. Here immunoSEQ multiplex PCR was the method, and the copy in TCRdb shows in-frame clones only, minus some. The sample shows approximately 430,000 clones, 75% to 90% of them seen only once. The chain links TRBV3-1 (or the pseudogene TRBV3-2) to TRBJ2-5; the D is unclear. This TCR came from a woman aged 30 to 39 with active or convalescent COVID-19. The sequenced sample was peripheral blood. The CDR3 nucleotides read TGTGCCAGCGTCGGGTTAGAGACCCAGTACTTC. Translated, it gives CASVGLETQYF.